The 26 T cell receptor beta chains in this list originate from one sample, sequenced in a study of cytomegalovirus exposure and HLA in healthy donors. Primers for the PCR totalled 60 Vbeta and 13 Jbeta. Assay: immunoSEQ multiplex PCR; the TCRdb copy retains only in-frame clones and omits some. The sample has 210,000 or so clones; around 80% are singletons. The material sequenced was PBMCs. These TCRs come from a boy younger than 18 in good health and CMV-seronegative.

A few counts support this clone. V gene TRBV5-1 combines with J gene TRBJ2-1, with TRBD2 as a possible D gene (6 bases). The CDR3 runs 17 residues. With 2 bases removed from V and 1 base from J, the gap between germline ends came to 16 bases. Germline V gene data show CDR1 as SGHRS and CDR2 as YFSETQ. The CDR3: CASSLTAGFGSYNEQFF. In nucleotides, the CDR3 is TGCGCCAGCAGCTTAACCGCGGGGTTTGGGTCCTACAATGAGCAGTTCTTC.

The chain has TRBV7-3 and TRBJ2-5; 8 nucleotides match TRBD2. CDR3 length: 16 amino acids. The V and J ends lost 5 bases and 4 bases, in that order; junction bases with no gene match: 12. The germline gives CDR1 SGHTA, CDR2 FQGTGA. CDR3 protein: CASSHWGTREGETQYF. The CDR3 DNA reads as TGTGCCAGCAGCCACTGGGGGACTAGAGAGGGAGAGACCCAGTACTTC.

This chain links TRBV12-5 with TRBJ2-5; TRBD2 agrees at 9 bases. The CDR3 extends over 14 amino acids. The V segment lost 8 bases and the J segment 4 bases; nucleotides outside the gene matches: 8. Germline CDR1 and CDR2: LGHNT and FRNRAP. DNA for the CDR3: TGTGCTAGTTGGGGCGGGGGGGTGGCAGAGACCCAGTACTTC. Encoded protein: CASWGGGVAETQYF.

This rearrangement joins TRBV30 to TRBJ2-7; 8 bases map to TRBD1. Trimming took 3 bases from V and 0 from J; bases not matched to a gene: 10. This CDR3 contains 16 residues. Germline V gives CDR1 GTSNPN, CDR2 SVGIG (reference sequence). Written as DNA, the CDR3 is TGTGCCTGGAGCGCCCCGGTGACAGGGGACTCCTACGAGCAGTACTTC. Protein product: CAWSAPVTGDSYEQYF.

The V call is TRBV5-1, the J call TRBJ2-2; 14 nucleotides line up with TRBD2. The CDR3 consists of 19 residues. J was trimmed by 7 bases and V by 3 bases; bases with no gene match: 14. Germline CDR1 and CDR2: SGHRS and YFSETQ. This CDR3 is CASSSGGLAGGYVNGELFF. In DNA, the CDR3 is TGCGCCAGCAGCTCTGGCGGACTAGCGGGGGGCTATGTGAACGGGGAGCTGTTTTTT. Complete variable domain (other parts from reference TRBV5-1 and TRBJ2-2): KAGVTQTPRYLIKTRGQQVTLSCSPISGHRSVSWYQQTPGQGLQFLFEYFSETQRNKGNFPGRFSGRQFSNSRSEMNVSTLELGDSALYLCASSSGGLAGGYVNGELFFGEGSRLTVL.

In its sample, this clone was seen once. In DNA, the CDR3 is TGTGCCAGCAGCCAACTACTACAGGACAGGGGGCGAAACACTGAAGCTTTCTTT. This sequence encodes CASSQLLQDRGRNTEAFF. This chain links TRBV2 with TRBJ1-1; TRBD1 agrees at 11 bases. Losses at the gene ends were 6 bases for V and 2 bases for J; bases not matched to a gene: 14. CDR3 length: 18 residues. CDR1 is SNHLY and CDR2 is FYNNEI in the germline V gene.

The CDR3 bases are TGTGCCAGCAGTTTATCCCCCGTTATGAACACTGAAGCTTTCTTT. Its translation: CASSLSPVMNTEAFF. The rearrangement joins TRBV27 to TRBJ1-1; D is uncertain. Between the trimmed V and J ends, which lost 0 bases and 0 bases, there was a span of 8 bases. The CDR3 covers 15 residues. Germline assignment: CDR1 MNHEY and CDR2 SMNVEV (reference sequence).

The chain links TRBV25-1 to TRBJ2-1, with 9 bases fitting TRBD1. The CDR3 consists of 14 residues. CDR1 and CDR2 from the germline V gene are MGHDK and SYGVNS. Trimming at V came to 6 bases and at J to 7 bases, leaving 7 bases not matched to a gene. CDR3 loop: CASSLLTGGNEQFF. CDR3 nucleotide sequence: TGTGCCAGCAGCCTCTTGACAGGGGGAAATGAGCAGTTCTTC.

The rearrangement joins TRBV7-9 to TRBJ1-5; D is possibly TRBD1 (5 bases). V dropped 3 bases and J dropped 3 bases, with 12 bases sitting between them. The CDR3 is made up of 15 amino acids. From germline, CDR1 is SEHNR and CDR2 FQNEAQ (reference sequence). The CDR3: CASSLGQGLNQPQHF. The CDR3 nucleotides are TGTGCCAGCAGCTTGGGTCAGGGACTCAATCAGCCCCAGCATTTT.

This clone was detected only a few times. V and J are TRBV18 and TRBJ2-7; 9 bases are a match to TRBD1. The CDR3 is made up of 18 amino acids. Germline V lookup: CDR1 KGHSH, CDR2 LQKENI. The ends lost 6 bases at V and 3 bases at J; junction bases unmatched: 18. CDR3 sequence: CASSQSGTGLRRGYEQYF. The DNA for the CDR3 is TGTGCCAGCTCGCAATCCGGGACAGGGTTGCGGCGGGGCTACGAGCAGTACTTC.

The sample holds a few counts of this clone. This sample includes further DNA sequences coding for the same CDR3. The chain carries TRBV5-1 and TRBJ2-5; D is undetermined. The CDR3 loop spans 12 amino acids. With 0 bases removed from V and 4 bases from J, the gap between germline ends came to 4 bases. The V gene's germline CDR1 is SGHRS and CDR2 YFSETQ. The CDR3 sequence: CASSLDGETQYF. The CDR3 DNA follows: TGCGCCAGCAGCTTGGACGGAGAGACCCAGTACTTC.

The chain uses TRBV29-1 and TRBJ1-1, with 9 bases fitting TRBD1. Germline V gives CDR1 SQVTM, CDR2 ANQGSEA. Trimming took 1 base from V and 10 from J; bases not matched to a gene: 10. The CDR3 totals 14 residues. The CDR3 DNA reads as TGCAGCGTTGAAGTTACAGGGGGCGCGAGGGGAGCTTTCTTT. Its protein product is CSVEVTGGARGAFF.

The chain joins TRBV25-1 to TRBJ2-1; perhaps TRBD2 as D (7 bases). CDR3 length: 17 amino acids. The germline gives CDR1 MGHDK, CDR2 SYGVNS. Trimming took 0 bases from V and 3 from J, leaving 15 bases between them. The CDR3 loop is CASSEYSGGAIYNEQFF. The CDR3 DNA reads TGTGCCAGCAGTGAATATTCGGGGGGCGCGATCTACAATGAGCAGTTCTTC.

About this clone: Other DNA sequences from this sample encode an identical CDR3 as well. The CDR3 loop reads CASSPPSTDTQYF. For the CDR3, the DNA is TGTGCCAGCAGCCCCCCGAGCACAGATACGCAGTATTTT. The V and J genes are TRBV7-9 and TRBJ2-3, with D uncertain. V was trimmed by 5 bases and J by 0 bases, leaving 6 bases between them. Germline V gene lookup returns CDR1 SEHNR and CDR2 FQNEAQ (reference sequence). This CDR3 region has 13 residues.

CDR3 residues: CASSAPGTGGEQYF. The CDR3 DNA reads TGTGCCAGCAGCGCCCCTGGGACAGGGGGAGAGCAGTACTTC. The rearrangement joins TRBV9 to TRBJ2-5; 11 bases line up with TRBD1. The V and J ends lost 3 bases and 11 bases, in that order; junction bases with no gene match: 9. Germline CDR1 and CDR2: SGDLS and YYNGEE. This CDR3 has 14 amino acids. Full variable domain (remainder filled in from reference TRBV9 and TRBJ2-5): DSGVTQTPKHLITATGQRVTLRCSPRSGDLSVYWYQQSLDQGLQFLIQYYNGEERAKGNILERFSAQQFPDLHSELNLSSLELGDSALYFCASSAPGTGGEQYFGPGTRLLVL.

The CDR3 bases are TGTGCCAGCAGTGGGATCGGACAGGGGAAACAATGGGACTATGGCTACACCTTC. Amino acid sequence: CASSGIGQGKQWDYGYTF. The chain uses TRBV9 and TRBJ1-2, with 9 nucleotides matching TRBD1. This CDR3 spans 18 amino acids. The V gene's germline CDR1 is SGDLS and CDR2 YYNGEE. V shed 5 bases and J 3 bases; nucleotides not matched to a gene: 17. The full variable domain, in which reference TRBV9 and TRBJ1-2 provide the parts outside the CDR3, is DSGVTQTPKHLITATGQRVTLRCSPRSGDLSVYWYQQSLDQGLQFLIQYYNGEERAKGNILERFSAQQFPDLHSELNLSSLELGDSALYFCASSGIGQGKQWDYGYTFGSGTRLTVV.

The rearrangement uses TRBV11-2 and TRBJ1-2, with D unclear. V was trimmed by 3 bases and J by 4 bases, leaving 15 bases between them. This CDR3 region has 15 residues. In germline, CDR1 is SGHAT, CDR2 FQNNGV. This CDR3 is CASSFLRTGSYGYTF. For the CDR3, the DNA is TGTGCCAGCAGCTTCCTCCGGACGGGGAGCTATGGCTACACCTTC.

The chain carries TRBV29-1 and TRBJ2-3; D possibly corresponds to TRBD2 (7 bases). With 7 bases removed from V and 3 bases from J, the gap between germline ends came to 20 bases. The germline V gene encodes CDR1 SQVTM and CDR2 ANQGSEA. The CDR3 spans 15 residues. The CDR3 loop reads CSAPPAGARTDTQYF. In DNA form, the CDR3 reads TGCAGCGCCCCCCCGGCGGGGGCAAGGACAGATACGCAGTATTTT.

This clone has just one count. This chain joins TRBV4-2 and TRBJ2-5, with 10 bases fitting TRBD2. This CDR3 is 17 amino acids long. V lost 1 base to trimming and J lost 4 bases; unmatched junction nucleotides: 9. The germline V gene encodes CDR1 LGHNA and CDR2 YNFKEQ. CDR3 loop: CASSQGQRGGPGETQYF. The CDR3 DNA sequence: TGTGCCAGCAGCCAAGGACAGCGGGGGGGCCCTGGAGAGACCCAGTACTTC.

The CDR3 DNA reads TGTGCCAGCAGCGTAGCCCCTGGGCAGCCCAATAACTATGGCTACACCTTC. Translated, it gives CASSVAPGQPNNYGYTF. V is TRBV9 and J is TRBJ1-2; the D is unclear. From germline, CDR1 is SGDLS and CDR2 YYNGEE. Trimming took 0 bases from V and 1 from J, leaving 16 bases between them. The CDR3 is made up of 17 amino acids.

CDR3 in DNA: TGTGCCAGCAGCTTACGACAGGGGTGGGACACTGAAGCTTTCTTT. Its translation is CASSLRQGWDTEAFF. The rearrangement links TRBV5-6 to TRBJ1-1; 8 bases fit TRBD1. Trimming removed 2 bases from V and 3 bases from J; junction bases left unmatched: 6. Per germline, CDR1 SGHDT and CDR2 YYEEEE. This CDR3 spans 15 amino acids.

The chain recombines TRBV5-4 with TRBJ1-4; no reliable D call. Germline V gene lookup returns CDR1 SGHNT and CDR2 YYREEE (reference sequence). The V gene lost 1 base and the J gene lost 3 bases, with 13 bases spanning the gap. This CDR3 is built from 16 residues. For the CDR3, the DNA is TGTGCCAGCAGCTTGAGAGTCGAGAAAGCTAATGAAAAACTGTTTTTT. It translates to CASSLRVEKANEKLFF.

This clone was found once. V usage is TRBV6-5 and J usage is TRBJ1-3; 7 bases are a match to TRBD1. The CDR3 spans 13 residues. V shed 5 bases and J 7 bases; nucleotides not matched to a gene: 5. Germline CDR1 MNHEY, CDR2 SVGAGI. CDR3 amino acids: CASSDTTGNTIYF. CDR3 coding DNA: TGTGCCAGCAGTGACACGACAGGGAACACCATATATTTT.

V is TRBV10-3 and J is TRBJ2-7; no firm D call. Germline CDR1 and CDR2: ENHRY and SYGVKD. Trimming took 6 bases from V and 4 from J, leaving 7 bases between them. CDR3 size: 11 residues. CDR3 coding DNA: TGTGCCATCAGGCAGGATTACGAGCAGTACTTC. This translates into CAIRQDYEQYF.

This chain uses TRBV11-2 with TRBJ2-5; a weak D match, TRBD1 (5 bases). The CDR3 runs 14 residues. V dropped 2 bases and J dropped 5 bases, with 12 bases sitting between them. Germline V CDR1 and CDR2: SGHAT, FQNNGV. The CDR3 is CASSLQGWVETQYF. The DNA for the CDR3 is TGTGCCAGCAGCTTACAGGGCTGGGTGGAGACCCAGTACTTC.

J is TRBJ1-1 and V is TRBV5-5; the match to TRBD1 covers 8 bases. J gave up 5 bases and V 4 bases, and 4 bases lay outside the gene matches. The CDR3 sequence is 13 residues long. Germline assignment: CDR1 SGHKS and CDR2 YYEKEE (reference sequence). DNA for the CDR3: TGTGCCAGCAGCCTTCAGGGGGCTACTGAAGCTTTCTTT. Protein product: CASSLQGATEAFF.